Listed below are T cell receptor beta chains from one sample, sequenced in a study of blood T cell repertoires in COVID-19. Clones were read by immunoSEQ multiplex PCR, and TCRdb kept only the in-frame ones, dropping some. The repertoire includes some 250,000 clones, about 90% of them detected once, and 1.2% sits in the top ten. The sample was PBMCs or T cells enriched from blood (not recorded which). The receptors originated from a human donor in a cohort exposed to, infected with or recovered from COVID-19 (not recorded which). The donor label of this sample is uncertain. Both conserved end residues are trimmed from each CDR3. Only some rows state a clone size, as once, few, many or a class for expanded clones.

abundance | j_gene | v_gene | CDR3aa
- | TRBJ1-4 | TRBV9 | ASSVEDSHNEKLF
- | TRBJ1-6 | TRBV27 | ASSVSGRNSPLH
- | TRBJ1-1 | TRBV3-1/TRBV3-2 | ASSQDGTGKGKAF
- | TRBJ2-7 | TRBV10-3 | AISGAQGSYEQY
- | TRBJ1-2 | TRBV11-2 | ASSLLTARDRGYT
- | TRBJ1-2 | TRBV19 | ASSITGRGYT
- | TRBJ1-2 | TRBV28 | ASSIPGTTIGYT
- | TRBJ1-1 | TRBV5-1 | ASSIGTGLEAF
few | TRBJ2-1 | TRBV7-9 | ASSGGGNEQF
- | TRBJ2-7 | TRBV18 | ASSPLRSGSYEQY
- | TRBJ1-1 | TRBV14 | ASSLYEGTEAF
- | TRBJ2-3 | TRBV7-9 | ASSSGQVTDTQY
few | TRBJ1-2 | TRBV30 | AWTDRSYYGYT
- | TRBJ2-5 | TRBV19 | ASSTLPGEETQY
- | TRBJ1-4 | TRBV7-9 | ASSRGTGALNEKLF
- | TRBJ2-1 | TRBV3-1/TRBV3-2 | ASSQLGTYEQF